This is a list of T cell receptor beta chains from one sample in a study of T cells in Graves' hyperthyroidism and ophthalmopathy. TCRdb reprocessed the multiplex PCR reads with MiXCR, giving one entry per CDR3 protein. This repertoire shows 450,000 to 600,000 distinct CDR3 sequences, less than 20% found once; its top ten account for about 50%. Sequencing input: blood. The receptors were sampled from a man aged 35 to 55 with Graves' ophthalmopathy. The CDR3 runs from the conserved cysteine through the conserved F or W. D genes are given only for firm matches. The size field is filled for only some rows; it gives once, few, many or a size class.

clone_size,d_call,v_call,j_call,cdr3_aa,cdr3_nt
few,-,TRBV20-1,TRBJ1-5,CSARPRGIALYSNQPQHF,TGCAGTGCCCGGCCCAGGGGTATAGCCCTATATAGCAATCAGCCCCAGCATTTT
many,TRBD1,TRBV12-3/TRBV12-4,TRBJ1-5,CASSQGRGQRQPQHF,TGTGCCAGCAGTCAGGGCAGGGGGCAACGACAGCCCCAGCATTTT
-,TRBD1,TRBV5-6,TRBJ2-5,CASSANRGETQYF,TGTGCCAGCAGCGCTAACAGGGGTGAGACCCAGTACTTC
-,-,TRBV20-1,TRBJ2-4,CSASDGSIQYF,TGCAGTGCTAGTGATGGGAGCATTCAGTACTTC
few,-,TRBV7-8,TRBJ2-3,CASSSIRQALSSQYF,TGTGCCAGCAGCTCCATACGTCAGGCCCTATCTTCGCAGTATTTT
many,TRBD2,TRBV7-2,TRBJ2-3,CASSFLSGRARDTQYF,TGTGCCAGCAGCTTTCTTAGCGGGAGGGCCCGGGATACGCAGTATTTT
few,TRBD2,TRBV2,TRBJ2-1,CASSEALAGGGNNEQFF,TGTGCCAGCAGTGAAGCACTAGCGGGGGGTGGGAACAATGAGCAGTTCTTC
few,-,TRBV6-2/TRBV6-3,TRBJ1-1,CASNGGRMNTEAFF,TGTGCCAGCAACGGAGGACGCATGAACACTGAAGCTTTCTTT
-,-,TRBV18,TRBJ1-4,CASSQLPGTPGTNEKLFF,TGTGCCAGCTCACAACTTCCCGGGACCCCGGGGACTAATGAAAAACTGTTTTTT
few,-,TRBV5-1,TRBJ2-7,CASRRSAGVRDEQYF,TGCGCCAGCAGACGGTCGGCAGGGGTAAGGGACGAGCAGTACTTC
many,-,TRBV10-3,TRBJ2-5,CAISDTGIAGETQYF,TGTGCCATCAGCGATACAGGGATTGCAGGGGAGACCCAGTACTTC
many,TRBD1,TRBV12-3/TRBV12-4,TRBJ1-2,CASSYGDRGVGGYTF,TGTGCCAGCAGTTACGGGGACAGGGGAGTTGGTGGCTACACCTTC
many,-,TRBV2,TRBJ1-4,CASTPPVSNEKLFF,TGTGCCAGCACCCCACCAGTCTCCAATGAAAAACTGTTTTTT
-,-,TRBV24-1,TRBJ2-1,CATSDFGDTEQFF,TGTGCCACCAGTGATTTTGGGGATACTGAGCAGTTCTTC
few,-,TRBV10-1,TRBJ2-2,CASSGRTENTGELFF,TGCGCCAGCAGTGGCCGGACAGAGAACACCGGGGAGCTGTTTTTT
-,-,TRBV7-2,TRBJ2-5,CASILARRGASETQYF,TGTGCCAGCATCTTAGCGAGGCGCGGGGCCTCTGAGACCCAGTACTTC
many,-,TRBV2,TRBJ2-1,CASSGEGRGEQFF,TGTGCCAGCAGTGGAGAAGGACGCGGTGAGCAGTTCTTC
many,TRBD1,TRBV6-6,TRBJ1-1,CASSYPGQANTEAFF,TGTGCCAGCAGTTACCCGGGACAGGCGAACACTGAAGCTTTCTTT
-,TRBD2,TRBV12-3/TRBV12-4,TRBJ2-2,CASSLGLANTGEPFF,TGTGCCAGCAGTTTGGGACTAGCAAACACCGGGGAGCCGTTTTTT
-,TRBD2,TRBV20-1,TRBJ2-1,CSARGGGGGPLDEQFF,TGCAGTGCTAGGGGTGGTGGCGGGGGGCCTCTCGATGAGCAGTTCTTC
-,-,TRBV6-5,TRBJ1-1,CASSYPGISNTEAFF,TGTGCCAGCAGTTACCCCGGGATATCGAACACTGAAGCTTTCTTT
few,-,TRBV20-1,TRBJ1-1,CSARDLATPNTEAFF,TGCAGTGCTAGAGATCTTGCGACTCCGAACACTGAAGCTTTCTTT
-,TRBD2,TRBV6-1,TRBJ2-1,CASSRKPGLASNEQFF,TGTGCCAGCAGTCGAAAGCCGGGACTAGCGTCCAATGAGCAGTTCTTC
-,TRBD1,TRBV5-1,TRBJ2-7,CASSLSTGGGYEQYF,TGCGCCAGCAGCTTATCGACAGGGGGCGGATACGAGCAGTACTTC
many,-,TRBV12-3/TRBV12-4,TRBJ1-3,CASSFGSSGNTIYF,TGTGCCAGCAGTTTTGGGTCCTCTGGAAACACCATATATTTT
many,-,TRBV19,TRBJ1-1,CASSIGRDTEAFF,TGTGCCAGTAGTATCGGACGGGACACTGAAGCTTTCTTT
-,-,TRBV2,TRBJ1-5,CASSGDQPQHF,TGTGCCAGCTCGGGGGATCAGCCCCAGCATTTT
-,TRBD2,TRBV6-2/TRBV6-3,TRBJ2-3,CASSQGLAGGGNTQYF,TGTGCCAGCAGCCAGGGACTAGCGGGAGGCGGGAATACGCAGTATTTT
-,-,TRBV6-1,TRBJ2-4,CASTSRVAKNIQYF,TGTGCCAGCACCTCAAGGGTTGCTAAAAACATTCAGTACTTC
many,-,TRBV30,TRBJ2-2,CAWKVPLANYAGELFF,TGTGCCTGGAAGGTCCCTCTAGCGAACTATGCCGGGGAGCTGTTTTTT
many,TRBD1,TRBV30,TRBJ1-2,CAWRFRDRVYGYTF,TGTGCCTGGAGATTCCGGGACAGGGTTTATGGCTACACCTTC
-,-,TRBV14,TRBJ2-1,CASSQFGGTANNEQFF,TGTGCCAGCAGCCAGTTTGGGGGGACGGCGAACAATGAGCAGTTCTTC
few,TRBD1,TRBV18,TRBJ2-1,CASLDRVGYNEQFF,TGTGCCAGCCTAGACAGGGTAGGATACAATGAGCAGTTCTTC
many,TRBD2,TRBV28,TRBJ2-7,CASVLGGTSGLYEQYF,TGTGCCAGCGTGTTAGGGGGGACTAGCGGACTCTACGAGCAGTACTTC
-,TRBD1,TRBV7-2,TRBJ1-1,CASSTTGATEAFF,TGTGCCAGCAGTACCACAGGGGCCACTGAAGCTTTCTTT
-,TRBD2,TRBV20-1,TRBJ2-1,CSARYTGGLTNNEQFF,TGCAGTGCTAGATATACGGGAGGACTAACAAACAATGAGCAGTTCTTC
many,TRBD2,TRBV20-1,TRBJ2-1,CSALIPTSGTYNEQFF,TGCAGTGCACTAATCCCGACTAGCGGGACCTACAATGAGCAGTTCTTC
-,-,TRBV30,TRBJ2-3,CAWSATEGSDTQYF,TGTGCCTGGAGTGCGACAGAGGGATCAGATACGCAGTATTTT
many,-,TRBV6-1,TRBJ1-1,CASTQPAGRGGYTEAFF,TGTGCCAGCACCCAACCCGCGGGCAGGGGTGGATACACTGAAGCTTTCTTT
-,TRBD1,TRBV5-1,TRBJ1-1,CASSIRQGLNTEASF,TGCGCCAGCAGCATTAGACAGGGCCTGAACACTGAAGCTTCCTTT
-,TRBD1,TRBV20-1,TRBJ1-1,CSASGITGADTEAFF,TGCAGTGCTAGTGGGATCACAGGGGCGGACACTGAAGCTTTCTTT
many,-,TRBV12-3/TRBV12-4,TRBJ2-7,CASSLAPGHTYEQYF,TGTGCCAGCAGTTTAGCCCCTGGGCACACCTACGAGCAGTACTTC
many,-,TRBV3-1,TRBJ2-3,CASSSLAVTDTQYF,TGTGCCAGCAGCTCGTTAGCTGTCACAGATACGCAGTATTTT
-,-,TRBV4-3,TRBJ2-5,CASSRAGTQYF,TGCGCCAGCTCCCGCGCCGGGACCCAGTACTTC
-,-,TRBV4-2,TRBJ2-1,CASSQAGDNEQFF,TGTGCCAGCAGCCAAGCGGGGGACAATGAGCAGTTCTTC
many,TRBD2,TRBV3-1,TRBJ2-1,CASSREVAGFNEQFF,TGTGCCAGCAGCCGGGAGGTAGCGGGCTTCAATGAGCAGTTCTTC
-,-,TRBV9,TRBJ1-1,CASSVDQAGNTEAFF,TGTGCCAGCAGCGTAGATCAGGCGGGGAACACTGAAGCTTTCTTT
many,-,TRBV11-2,TRBJ2-7,CASSYEEGLNEQYF,TGTGCCAGCAGCTACGAGGAGGGGTTAAACGAGCAGTACTTC
-,TRBD2,TRBV9,TRBJ2-1,CASSVGSGVRNEQFF,TGTGCCAGCAGCGTAGGTAGCGGGGTCCGCAATGAGCAGTTCTTC
-,TRBD1,TRBV18,TRBJ1-5,CASSLDRESERKPQHF,TGTGCCAGCTCACTAGACAGGGAATCAGAAAGGAAGCCCCAGCATTTT
-,TRBD1,TRBV7-9,TRBJ1-4,CASSLGGQGYEKLFF,TGTGCCAGCAGCCTGGGGGGACAGGGGTATGAAAAACTGTTTTTT
once,-,TRBV6-2/TRBV6-3,TRBJ1-2,CASRGDNYNYGYTF,TGTGCCAGCAGGGGGGACAATTATAACTATGGCTACACCTTC
-,-,TRBV28,TRBJ2-7,CASNLRDTTEQYF,TGTGCCAGCAACCTTCGGGATACCACCGAGCAGTACTTC
-,-,TRBV13,TRBJ1-3,CASSLGGGQGNTIYF,TGTGCCAGCAGCTTAGGGGGGGGACAAGGAAACACCATATATTTT
many,-,TRBV12-3/TRBV12-4,TRBJ2-3,CASSGPQGRDFQMEDTQYF,TGTGCCAGCAGTGGACCCCAGGGGCGGGACTTCCAGATGGAGGATACGCAGTATTTT